This TCR beta chain comes out of a study of graft-versus-host responses after intestinal transplantation. The wider study: Anti-thymocyte globulin induction was given to all recipients, followed by tacrolimus and steroids for two to four years. General observations from the study: Early post-transplant HvG declines were associated with peak circulating GvH clone levels. Allografts of patients with graft-donor T cell macrochimerism showed high graft-versus-host to host-versus-graft clone ratios.

Some clones are missing from TCRdb's copy, which holds only in-frame ones; the method was immunoSEQ multiplex PCR. This table has roughly 99,000 clones, just under 95% appearing once. On this clone: Its antigen is still unknown.

Germline V gives CDR1 MNHNS, CDR2 SASEGT. The CDR3 consists of 15 residues. With V trimmed by 7 bases and J by 6 bases, 6 bases remained unmatched. The clonotype originates from a human donor who was the organ donor for an intestinal transplant. The sample consisted of unstimulated CD8+ T cells sorted from spleen or lymph node cells, taken before transplant. The rearrangement uses TRBV6-1 and TRBJ2-1; 13 nucleotides match TRBD2. DNA of the CDR3: TGTGCCAGCACCAAAACTAGCGGGGGGGTCAATGAGCAGTTCTTC. This translates into CASTKTSGGVNEQFF.